Sequencing of this TCR beta chain was carried out in a study of OX40 agonist ivuxolimab in advanced cancers. Repertoires were generated with immunoSEQ multiplex PCR, while TCRdb's copy carries only in-frame clones and drops some. The data contain around 63,000 clones, 79% of them singletons. Excluded were patients having autoimmune disease history or systemic immunosuppression. Deletions cut 0 bases from V and 5 bases from J, with 4 bases between. The CDR3 length is 12 residues. Germline V gene sequence: CDR1 SGHRS, CDR2 YFSETQ. As to this clone: The sample has other DNA sequences that encode this CDR3 too.

The origin of this receptor is an adult with an advanced solid tumor such as melanoma, head and neck, liver or kidney cancer. The input for sequencing was CD4+ or CD8+ T cells sorted from blood, taken in a trial of the OX40 agonist ivuxolimab. The genes are TRBV5-1 and TRBJ2-3; D gene ambiguous. The CDR3 DNA follows: TGCGCCAGCAGCTTGGCTGGAGATACGCAGTATTTT. It specifies CASSLAGDTQYF. Looking up the rest from reference TRBV5-1 and TRBJ2-3 gives the full variable domain: KAGVTQTPRYLIKTRGQQVTLSCSPISGHRSVSWYQQTPGQGLQFLFEYFSETQRNKGNFPGRFSGRQFSNSRSEMNVSTLELGDSALYLCASSLAGDTQYFGPGTRLTVL.